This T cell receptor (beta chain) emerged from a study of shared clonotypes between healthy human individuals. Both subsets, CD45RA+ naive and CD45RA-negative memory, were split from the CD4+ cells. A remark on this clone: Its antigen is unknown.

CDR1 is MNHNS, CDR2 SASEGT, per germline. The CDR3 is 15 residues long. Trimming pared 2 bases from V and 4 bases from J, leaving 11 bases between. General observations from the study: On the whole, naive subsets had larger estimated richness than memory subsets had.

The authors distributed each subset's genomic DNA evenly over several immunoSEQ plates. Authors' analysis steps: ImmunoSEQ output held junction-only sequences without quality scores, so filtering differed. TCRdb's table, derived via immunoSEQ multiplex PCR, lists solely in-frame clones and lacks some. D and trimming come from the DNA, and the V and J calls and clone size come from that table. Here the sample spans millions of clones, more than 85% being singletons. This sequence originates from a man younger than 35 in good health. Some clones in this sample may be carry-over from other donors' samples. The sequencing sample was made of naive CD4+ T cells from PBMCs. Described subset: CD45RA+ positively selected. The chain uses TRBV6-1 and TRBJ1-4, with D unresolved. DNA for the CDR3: TGTGCCAGCAGTGAACCGGGTGGTGGTAATGAAAAACTGTTTTTT. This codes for CASSEPGGGNEKLFF.